This section outlines one T cell receptor (beta chain) sequence together with its context. The data stem from a study of blood T cells in healthy people across ages. The CDR3 extends over 15 amino acids. CDR1 is SGHRS and CDR2 is YFSETQ in the germline V gene. V was pared by 2 bases and J by 4 bases, with 5 bases of the junction left unmatched. A sample-barcoded 5' primer and a J-beta primer mix were used in a second PCR of roughly 7 to 11 cycles. TCRdb used MiXCR to reprocess the 5' RACE reads, holding one entry per CDR3 protein. This repertoire shows fewer than 2,000,000 distinct CDR3 sequences, 35% to 50% found once; its top ten account for under 30%.

The receptor comes from a human donor in good health. The sample taken for sequencing was blood. The chain has TRBV5-1 and TRBJ2-2, with 7 nucleotides matching TRBD1. The CDR3 bases are TGCGCCAGCAGCTTACGGGACAGTCTCACCGGGGAGCTGTTTTTT. Protein: CASSLRDSLTGELFF.